This record looks at one TCR beta chain sequence and its context. Its antigen is not identified. One entry per CDR3 protein results from TCRdb running MiXCR on the reads. In the table there are under 500,000 distinct CDR3 sequences, under 45% of which are singletons. This specimen belongs to a study of T cell repertoires in cytomegalovirus infection. Overall study: The study used recently identified HLA-C-restricted and well-studied HLA-B-restricted CMV epitopes. Study observations and caveats: Carriers of CMV plus the relevant HLA were identified by cumulative public TCR beta family frequency. CMV-specific TCR beta clonotypes restricted by HLA-C dominated the ex vivo response.

Germline V lookup: CDR1 MNHEY, CDR2 SMNVEV (reference sequence). V shed 6 bases and J shed 5 bases, with 12 bases lying between them. CDR3 size: 13 residues. The chain uses TRBV27 and TRBJ2-3; unclear D gene. The clonotype was recovered from a human donor in good health (CMV status not recorded). Some clones in this sample may be carry-over from other donors' samples. Source: cultured PBMCs, taken from culture after CMV antigen stimulation. CDR3 DNA: TGTGCCAGCAGCCTACCTTATGGAGATACGCAGTATTTT. It codes for CASSLPYGDTQYF.